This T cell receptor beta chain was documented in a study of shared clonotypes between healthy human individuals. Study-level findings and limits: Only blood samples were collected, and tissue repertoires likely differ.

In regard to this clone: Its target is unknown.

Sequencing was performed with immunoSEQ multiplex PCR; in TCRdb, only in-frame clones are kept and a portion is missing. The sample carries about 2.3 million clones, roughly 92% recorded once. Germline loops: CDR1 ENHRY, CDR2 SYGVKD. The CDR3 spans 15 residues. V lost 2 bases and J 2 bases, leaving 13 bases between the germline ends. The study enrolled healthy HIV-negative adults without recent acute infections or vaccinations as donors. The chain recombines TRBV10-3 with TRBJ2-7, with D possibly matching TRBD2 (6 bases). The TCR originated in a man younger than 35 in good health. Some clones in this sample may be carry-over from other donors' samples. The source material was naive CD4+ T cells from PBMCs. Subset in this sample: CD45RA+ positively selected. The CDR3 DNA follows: TGTGCCATCAGTGAGAAAGCGGGTGGAGCCTACGAGCAGTACTTC. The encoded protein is CAISEKAGGAYEQYF.